Presented here are 8 T cell receptor beta chains from one specimen sequenced in a study of CD8 T cells in ankylosing spondylitis. One entry per CDR3 protein results from TCRdb running MiXCR on the 5' RACE reads. The profile shows roughly 250,000 distinct CDR3 sequences, over 9.5% of them singletons. Sequencing input: blood, either unsorted or a sorted T cell fraction (not recorded which). All receptors derive from a male donor with ankylosing spondylitis or in good health (not recorded which).

At least ten counts were recorded for this clonotype. V and J are TRBV25-1 and TRBJ1-1; a possible D gene is TRBD1 (5 bases). Germline CDR1 reads MGHDK; CDR2 reads SYGVNS. The CDR3 covers 13 residues. V lost 6 bases to trimming and J lost 7 bases, with 15 bases between them. CDR3 coding DNA: TGTGCCAGCAGGATTCAGGGTGAGGGTGAAGCTTTCTTT. It encodes CASRIQGEGEAFF.

A remark on this clonotype: With a much larger clone just one base away, this may be a read error. V gene TRBV10-3 combines with J gene TRBJ1-1; 9 bases line up with TRBD1. The CDR3 has 14 amino acids. Germline V gives CDR1 ENHRY, CDR2 SYGVKD. CDR3 in amino acids: CAISQTGGDTAAFF. DNA of the CDR3: TGTGCCATCAGCCAGACAGGGGGGGACACTGCAGCTTTCTTT.

This clonotype was detected ten times or more. V is TRBV5-6 and J is TRBJ1-1; tentatively, D is TRBD1 (5 bases). The ends were cut back, 0 bases at V and 1 base at J, with 13 bases in the middle. Germline CDR1 SGHDT, CDR2 YYEEEE. The CDR3 runs 16 residues. DNA for the CDR3: TGTGCCAGCAGCTTGGAAACAGGAACGCCGAACACTGAAGCTTTCTTT. It yields the protein CASSLETGTPNTEAFF.

This clonotype was detected ten times or more. The chain combines TRBV20-1 with TRBJ2-7, with 13 nucleotides matching TRBD2. This CDR3 spans 15 amino acids. CDR1 is DFQATT, CDR2 SNEGSKA, per germline (reference sequence). J was trimmed by 7 bases and V by 2 bases; bases with no gene match: 8. CDR3 in DNA: TGCAGTGCTAGAACACTAGCGGGAGGGTCCTGGGAGCAGTACTTC. Translating gives CSARTLAGGSWEQYF.

Turning to this clonotype: A much larger clone lies one base from this, so it may be a read error. This sequence joins TRBV6-5 and TRBJ2-1, with D perhaps TRBD2 (6 bases). This CDR3 region has 14 residues. The germline V gene has CDR1 MNHEY and CDR2 SVGAGI. Trimming removed 3 bases at V and 9 bases at J, with 15 bases between. The CDR3 DNA reads TGTGCCAGCAGTTATAGCGGCGGAGGTGTTGAGCAGTTCTTC. Translated, it gives CASSYSGGGVEQFF.

The chain combines TRBV7-9 with TRBJ2-1; D gene ambiguous. The CDR3 extends over 15 amino acids. V lost 7 bases, J lost 2 bases, and 15 bases lay in between. The germline CDR1 and CDR2 sequences are SEHNR and FQNEAQ (reference sequence). CDR3 DNA: TGTGCCAGCACCCCTTTGGGGAAACCCTACAATGAGCAGTTCTTC. Translated: CASTPLGKPYNEQFF. The full variable domain, its missing parts supplied by reference TRBV7-9 and TRBJ2-1, is DTGVSQNPRHKITKRGQNVTFRCDPISEHNRLYWYRQTLGQGPEFLTYFQNEAQLEKSRLLSDRFSAERPKGSFSTLEIQRTEQGDSAMYLCASTPLGKPYNEQFFGPGTRLTVL.

This clonotype was seen ten or more times. This chain connects TRBV12-3 or TRBV12-4 to TRBJ2-2, with D maybe TRBD2 (6 bases). Trimming removed 5 bases at V and 4 bases at J, with 11 bases between. CDR3 length: 14 residues. As DNA, the CDR3 is TGTGCCAGCAGTCCCTGGGACTTCACCGGGGAGCTGTTTTTT. Protein product: CASSPWDFTGELFF.

In this sample, this clonotype turned up many times. The genes are TRBV12-3 or TRBV12-4 and TRBJ1-1, with D maybe TRBD1 (5 bases). V shed 8 bases and J shed 1 base, with 8 bases lying between them. This CDR3 contains 12 residues. The CDR3 DNA reads as TGTGCCAGCGGGACGGGGAACACTGAAGCTTTCTTT. Protein sequence: CASGTGNTEAFF.